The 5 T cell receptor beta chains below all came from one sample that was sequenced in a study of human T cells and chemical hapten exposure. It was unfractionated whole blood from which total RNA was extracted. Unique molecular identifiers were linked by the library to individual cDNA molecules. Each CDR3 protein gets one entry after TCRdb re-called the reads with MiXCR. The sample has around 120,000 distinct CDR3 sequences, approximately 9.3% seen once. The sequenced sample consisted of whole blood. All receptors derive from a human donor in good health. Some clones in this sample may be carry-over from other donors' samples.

CDR3 residues: CASSIRETGGSPLHF. In DNA form, the CDR3 reads TGCGCCAGTTCCATAAGGGAGACAGGGGGTTCACCCCTCCACTTT. The chain couples TRBV5-1 to TRBJ1-6, with TRBD1 identical over 9 bases. The CDR3 has 15 residues. The V segment lost 8 bases and the J segment 9 bases; nucleotides outside the gene matches: 12. The germline V gene has CDR1 SGHRS and CDR2 YFSETQ.

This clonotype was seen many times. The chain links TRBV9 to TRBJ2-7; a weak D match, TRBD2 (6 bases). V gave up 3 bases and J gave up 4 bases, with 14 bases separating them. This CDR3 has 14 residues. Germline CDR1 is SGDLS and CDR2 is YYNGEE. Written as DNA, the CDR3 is TGTGCCAGCAGCGAGACTAGTGGGGTGTACGAGCAGTACTTC. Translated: CASSETSGVYEQYF.

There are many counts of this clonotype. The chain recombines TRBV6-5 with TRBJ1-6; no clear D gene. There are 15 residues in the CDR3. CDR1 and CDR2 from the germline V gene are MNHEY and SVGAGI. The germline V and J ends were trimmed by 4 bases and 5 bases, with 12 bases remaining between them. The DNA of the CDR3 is TGTGCCAGCAGTTGGTCGGACGGGGATAATTCACCCCTCCACTTT. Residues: CASSWSDGDNSPLHF.

The CDR3 region is CASSVAGSGFSTDTQYF. CDR3 coding DNA: TGTGCCAGCAGCGTAGCAGGATCAGGCTTTAGCACAGATACGCAGTATTTT. The V call is TRBV9, the J call TRBJ2-3; D gene unclear. Per the germline V gene, CDR1 is SGDLS and CDR2 is YYNGEE. V was pared by 0 bases and J by 0 bases, with 14 bases between. The CDR3 consists of 17 residues.

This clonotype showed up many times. The chain's CDR3 is CASTGTANYGYTF. DNA of the CDR3: TGTGCCAGCACAGGGACAGCTAACTATGGCTACACCTTC. V is TRBV19 and J is TRBJ1-2; 7 bases agree with TRBD1. Germline V lookup: CDR1 LNHDA, CDR2 SQIVND (reference sequence). CDR3 length: 13 residues. The ends lost 9 bases at V and 0 bases at J; junction bases unmatched: 4. Based on the CDR3 plus reference TRBV19 and TRBJ1-2, the full variable domain is DGGITQSPKYLFRKEGQNVTLSCEQNLNHDAMYWYRQDPGQGLRLIYYSQIVNDFQKGDIAEGYSVSREKKESFPLTVTSAQKNPTAFYLCASTGTANYGYTFGSGTRLTVV.